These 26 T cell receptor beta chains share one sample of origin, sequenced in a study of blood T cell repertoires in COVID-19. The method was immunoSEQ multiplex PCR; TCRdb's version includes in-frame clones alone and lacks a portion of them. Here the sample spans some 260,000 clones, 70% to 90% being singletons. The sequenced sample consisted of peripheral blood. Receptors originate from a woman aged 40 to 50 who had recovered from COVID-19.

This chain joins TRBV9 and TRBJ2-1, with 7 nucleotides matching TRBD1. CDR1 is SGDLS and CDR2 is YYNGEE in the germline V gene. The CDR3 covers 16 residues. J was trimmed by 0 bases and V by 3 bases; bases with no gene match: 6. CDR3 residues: CASSAVQGSSYNEQFF. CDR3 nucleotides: TGTGCCAGCAGCGCTGTACAGGGGAGCTCCTACAATGAGCAGTTCTTC.

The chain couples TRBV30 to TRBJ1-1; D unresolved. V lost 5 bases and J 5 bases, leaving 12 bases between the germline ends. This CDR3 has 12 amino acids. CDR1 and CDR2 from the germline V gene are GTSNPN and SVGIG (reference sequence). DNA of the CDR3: TGTGCCTGGGAGGGAGCGCGGACTGAAGCTTTCTTT. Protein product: CAWEGARTEAFF.

CDR3 bases: TGCGCCAGCAGCTTGACTGACAGGACGAACACTGAAGCTTTCTTT. Encoded protein: CASSLTDRTNTEAFF. The chain has TRBV5-1 and TRBJ1-1; D perhaps matches TRBD1 (6 bases). CDR1 and CDR2 (germline): SGHRS, YFSETQ. The CDR3 is made up of 15 amino acids. V was trimmed by 1 base and J by 1 base, leaving 11 bases between them.

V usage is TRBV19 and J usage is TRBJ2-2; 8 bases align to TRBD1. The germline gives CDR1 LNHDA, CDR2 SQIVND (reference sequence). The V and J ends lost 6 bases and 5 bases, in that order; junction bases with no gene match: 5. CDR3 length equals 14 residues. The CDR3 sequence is CASRWTGKTGELFF. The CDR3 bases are TGTGCCAGTAGATGGACAGGGAAAACCGGGGAGCTGTTTTTT. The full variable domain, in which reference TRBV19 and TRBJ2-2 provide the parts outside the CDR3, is DGGITQSPKYLFRKEGQNVTLSCEQNLNHDAMYWYRQDPGQGLRLIYYSQIVNDFQKGDIAEGYSVSREKKESFPLTVTSAQKNPTAFYLCASRWTGKTGELFFGEGSRLTVL.

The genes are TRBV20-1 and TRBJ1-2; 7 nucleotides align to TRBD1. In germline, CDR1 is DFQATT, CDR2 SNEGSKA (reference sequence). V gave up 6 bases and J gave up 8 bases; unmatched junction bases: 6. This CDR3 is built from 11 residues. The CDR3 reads CSARDSFGYTF. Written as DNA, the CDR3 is TGCAGTGCCCGGGACAGCTTCGGCTACACCTTC.

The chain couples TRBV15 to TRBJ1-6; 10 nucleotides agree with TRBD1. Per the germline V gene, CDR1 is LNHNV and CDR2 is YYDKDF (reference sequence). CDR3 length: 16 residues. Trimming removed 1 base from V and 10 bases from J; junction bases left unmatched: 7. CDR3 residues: CATSRVKGQGDSPLHF. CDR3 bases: TGTGCCACCAGCAGAGTAAAAGGACAGGGGGACTCACCCCTCCACTTT. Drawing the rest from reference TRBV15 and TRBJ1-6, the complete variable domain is DAMVIQNPRYQVTQFGKPVTLSCSQTLNHNVMYWYQQKSSQAPKLLFHYYDKDFNNEADTPDNFQSRRPNTSFCFLDIRSPGLGDTAMYLCATSRVKGQGDSPLHFGNGTRLTVT.

The CDR3 is CASNRQGNEKLFF. In DNA, the CDR3 is TGTGCCAGCAACAGGCAGGGAAACGAAAAACTGTTTTTT. The V and J genes are TRBV28 and TRBJ1-4, with a weak D call TRBD1 (5 bases). V lost 7 bases and J lost 8, with 14 bases in between. Germline-derived CDR1 and CDR2 are MDHEN and SYDVKM. CDR3 length equals 13 residues.

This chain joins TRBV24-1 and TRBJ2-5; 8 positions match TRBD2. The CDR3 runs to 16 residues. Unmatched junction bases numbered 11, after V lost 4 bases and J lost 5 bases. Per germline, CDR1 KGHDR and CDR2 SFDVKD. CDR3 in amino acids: CATSESSGWGRETQYF. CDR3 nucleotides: TGTGCCACCAGTGAATCTAGCGGGTGGGGTCGGGAGACCCAGTACTTC.

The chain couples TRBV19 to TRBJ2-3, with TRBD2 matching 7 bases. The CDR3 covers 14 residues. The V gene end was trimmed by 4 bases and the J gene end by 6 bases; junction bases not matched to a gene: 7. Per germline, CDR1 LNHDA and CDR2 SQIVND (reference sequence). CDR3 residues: CASSNAGEGDTQYF. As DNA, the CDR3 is TGTGCCAGTAGTAATGCGGGAGAGGGGGATACGCAGTATTTT. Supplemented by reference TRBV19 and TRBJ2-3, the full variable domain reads DGGITQSPKYLFRKEGQNVTLSCEQNLNHDAMYWYRQDPGQGLRLIYYSQIVNDFQKGDIAEGYSVSREKKESFPLTVTSAQKNPTAFYLCASSNAGEGDTQYFGPGTRLTVL.

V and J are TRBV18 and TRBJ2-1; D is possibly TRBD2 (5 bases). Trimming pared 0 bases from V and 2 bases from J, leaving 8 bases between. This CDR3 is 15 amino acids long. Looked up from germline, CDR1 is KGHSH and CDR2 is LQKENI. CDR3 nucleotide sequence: TGTGCCAGCTCACCACCACTAGGCCCCTACAATGAGCAGTTCTTC. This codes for CASSPPLGPYNEQFF.

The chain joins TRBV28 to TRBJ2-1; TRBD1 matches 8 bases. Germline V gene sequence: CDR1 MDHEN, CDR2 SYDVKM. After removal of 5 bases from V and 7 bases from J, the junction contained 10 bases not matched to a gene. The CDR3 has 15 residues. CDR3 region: CASSPQGARINEQFF. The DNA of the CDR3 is TGTGCCAGCAGTCCGCAGGGGGCGCGGATAAATGAGCAGTTCTTC.

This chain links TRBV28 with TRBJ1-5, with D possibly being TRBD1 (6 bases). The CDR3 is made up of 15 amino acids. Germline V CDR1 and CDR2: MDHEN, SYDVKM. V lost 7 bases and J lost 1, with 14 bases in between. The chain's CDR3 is CASTQQGWSNQPQHF. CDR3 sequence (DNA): TGTGCCAGCACTCAACAGGGATGGAGCAATCAGCCCCAGCATTTT.

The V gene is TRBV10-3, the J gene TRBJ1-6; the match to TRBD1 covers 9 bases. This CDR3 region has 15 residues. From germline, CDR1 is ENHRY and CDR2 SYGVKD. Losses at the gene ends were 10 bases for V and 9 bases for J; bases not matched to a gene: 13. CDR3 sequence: CATRSSGQGSSPLHF. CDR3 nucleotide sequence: TGTGCCACTAGATCCTCGGGACAGGGTAGTTCACCCCTCCACTTT.

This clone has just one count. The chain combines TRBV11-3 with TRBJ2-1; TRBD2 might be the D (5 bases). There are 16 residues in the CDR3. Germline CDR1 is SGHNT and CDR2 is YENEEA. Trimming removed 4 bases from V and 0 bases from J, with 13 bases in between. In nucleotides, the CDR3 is TGTGCCAGCAGCTACCTCAGCGGCTTCTCCTACAATGAGCAGTTCTTC. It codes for CASSYLSGFSYNEQFF.

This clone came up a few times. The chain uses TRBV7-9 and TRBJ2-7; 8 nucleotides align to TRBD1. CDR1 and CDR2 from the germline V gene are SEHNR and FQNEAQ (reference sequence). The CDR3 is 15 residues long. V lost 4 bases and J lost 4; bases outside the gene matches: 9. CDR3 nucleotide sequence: TGTGCCAGCAGCTCGGTTGGGACAGGCCTTTACGAGCAGTACTTC. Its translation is CASSSVGTGLYEQYF.

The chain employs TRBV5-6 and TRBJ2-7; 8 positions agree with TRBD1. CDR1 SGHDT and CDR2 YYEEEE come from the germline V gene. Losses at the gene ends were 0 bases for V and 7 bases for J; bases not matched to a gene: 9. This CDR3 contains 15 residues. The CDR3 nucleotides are TGTGCCAGCAGCTTGGTTTCGCAGGGGGCGAGGGAGCAGTACTTC. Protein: CASSLVSQGAREQYF.

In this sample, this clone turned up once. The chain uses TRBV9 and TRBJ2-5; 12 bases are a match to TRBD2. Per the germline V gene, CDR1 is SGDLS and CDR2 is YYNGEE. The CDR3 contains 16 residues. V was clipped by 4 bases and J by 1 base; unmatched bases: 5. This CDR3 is CASSYELAGGQETQYF. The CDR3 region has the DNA TGTGCCAGCAGCTACGAACTAGCGGGGGGCCAAGAGACCCAGTACTTC.

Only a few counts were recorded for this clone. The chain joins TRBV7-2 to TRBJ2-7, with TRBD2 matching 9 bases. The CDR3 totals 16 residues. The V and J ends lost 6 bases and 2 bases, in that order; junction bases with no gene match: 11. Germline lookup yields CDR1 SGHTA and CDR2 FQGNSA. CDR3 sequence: CASSTGPSGTTYEQYF. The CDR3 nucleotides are TGTGCCAGCAGTACCGGCCCTAGCGGGACAACCTACGAGCAGTACTTC.

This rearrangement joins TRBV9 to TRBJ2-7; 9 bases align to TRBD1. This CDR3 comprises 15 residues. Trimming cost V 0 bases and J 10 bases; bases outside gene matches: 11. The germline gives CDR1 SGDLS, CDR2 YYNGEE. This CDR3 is CASSVAPGGTGHQYF. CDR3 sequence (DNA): TGTGCCAGCAGCGTAGCTCCCGGGGGGACAGGGCATCAGTACTTC.

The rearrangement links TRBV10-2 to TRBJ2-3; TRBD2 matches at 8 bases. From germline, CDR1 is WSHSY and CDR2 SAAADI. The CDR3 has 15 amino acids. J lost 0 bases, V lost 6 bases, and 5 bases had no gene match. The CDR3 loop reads CASSSAGESTDTQYF. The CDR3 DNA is TGCGCCAGCAGCTCAGCGGGAGAGAGCACAGATACGCAGTATTTT.

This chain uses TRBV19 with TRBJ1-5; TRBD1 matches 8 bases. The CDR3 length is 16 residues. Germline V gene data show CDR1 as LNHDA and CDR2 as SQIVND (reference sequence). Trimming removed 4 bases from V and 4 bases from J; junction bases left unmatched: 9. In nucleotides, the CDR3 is TGTGCCAGTAGTAATAGTCAGGGGGCAAGAAATCAGCCCCAGCATTTT. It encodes CASSNSQGARNQPQHF.

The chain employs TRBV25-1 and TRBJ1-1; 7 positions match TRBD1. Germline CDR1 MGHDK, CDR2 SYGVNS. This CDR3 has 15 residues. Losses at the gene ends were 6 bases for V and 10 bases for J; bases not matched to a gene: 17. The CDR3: CASSSPGRGARLAFF. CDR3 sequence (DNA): TGTGCCAGCAGCTCCCCGGGCAGGGGGGCCAGGTTAGCTTTCTTT.

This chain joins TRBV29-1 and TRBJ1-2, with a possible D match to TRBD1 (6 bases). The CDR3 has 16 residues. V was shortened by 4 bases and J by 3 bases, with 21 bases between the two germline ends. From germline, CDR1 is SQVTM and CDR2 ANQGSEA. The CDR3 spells CSVGSSEGVPYYGYTF. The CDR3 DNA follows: TGCAGCGTTGGATCGAGTGAGGGGGTCCCCTACTATGGCTACACCTTC.

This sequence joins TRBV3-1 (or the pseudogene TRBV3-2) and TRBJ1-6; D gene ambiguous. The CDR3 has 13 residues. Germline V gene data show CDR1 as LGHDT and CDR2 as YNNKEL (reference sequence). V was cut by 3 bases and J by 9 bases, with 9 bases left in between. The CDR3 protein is CASSHGGSSPLHF. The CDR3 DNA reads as TGTGCCAGCAGCCACGGTGGGAGTTCACCCCTCCACTTT.

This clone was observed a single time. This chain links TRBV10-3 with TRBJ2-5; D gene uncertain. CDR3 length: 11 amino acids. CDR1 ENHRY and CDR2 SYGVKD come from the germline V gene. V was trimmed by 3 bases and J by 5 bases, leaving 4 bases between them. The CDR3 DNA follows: TGTGCCATCAGTGAACTTGAGACCCAGTACTTC. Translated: CAISELETQYF.

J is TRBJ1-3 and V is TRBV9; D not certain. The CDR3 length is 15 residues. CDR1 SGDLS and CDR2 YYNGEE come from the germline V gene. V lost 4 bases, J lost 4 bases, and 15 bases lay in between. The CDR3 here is CASSSIPTEGNTIYF. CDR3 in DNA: TGTGCCAGCAGCTCAATCCCCACAGAGGGAAACACCATATATTTT. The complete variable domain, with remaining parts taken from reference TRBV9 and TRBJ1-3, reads DSGVTQTPKHLITATGQRVTLRCSPRSGDLSVYWYQQSLDQGLQFLIQYYNGEERAKGNILERFSAQQFPDLHSELNLSSLELGDSALYFCASSSIPTEGNTIYFGEGSWLTVV.